One and the same sample provided the 32 T cell receptor beta chains below, sequenced in a study of siplizumab effects on memory and regulatory T cells. Some clones are missing from TCRdb's copy, which holds only in-frame ones; the method was immunoSEQ multiplex PCR. The repertoire has some 100,000 clones, around 92% of them found once; the top ten carry around 0.7%. The source material was Tregs sorted from blood. Source of these receptors: a human donor in good health.

J is TRBJ2-5 and V is TRBV5-1; the D gene is possibly TRBD2 (5 bases). Per germline, CDR1 SGHRS and CDR2 YFSETQ. There are 15 residues in the CDR3. V dropped 0 bases and J dropped 1 base, with 10 bases sitting between them. CDR3 sequence (DNA): TGCGCCAGCAGCTTGGGGAGGAGGACCCAAGAGACCCAGTACTTC. Translation gives CASSLGRRTQETQYF.

V usage is TRBV6-1 and J usage is TRBJ1-5, with a weak D call TRBD1 (6 bases). V lost 3 bases and J lost 4, with 22 bases in between. This CDR3 is 18 amino acids long. CDR1 and CDR2 (germline): MNHNS, SASEGT. CDR3 nucleotide sequence: TGTGCCAGCAGTGAGTTGACGGCGAGGGGGACAAGGAATCAGCCCCAGCATTTT. This encodes CASSELTARGTRNQPQHF.

The CDR3 bases are TGTGCCAGCAGCTTTGAGACAGATACGCAGTATTTT. This codes for CASSFETDTQYF. The chain combines TRBV7-9 with TRBJ2-3; the D is unclear. The CDR3 spans 12 residues. CDR1 and CDR2 from the germline V gene are SEHNR and FQNEAQ (reference sequence). V lost 3 bases, J lost 3 bases, and 4 bases lay in between.

The gene calls are TRBV2 and TRBJ2-3, with 7 bases that match TRBD2. The length of the CDR3 is 12 residues. The junction had 2 bases not matched to a gene; V was cut back by 3 bases and J by 8 bases. Germline V gene sequence: CDR1 SNHLY, CDR2 FYNNEI. The CDR3: CASSEGGFTQYF. The CDR3 DNA reads as TGTGCCAGCAGTGAGGGGGGGTTTACGCAGTATTTT.

The rearrangement joins TRBV5-7 to TRBJ2-3, with no clear D. TRBV5-7 is filed as an ORF, its function uncertain. The CDR3 spans 14 residues. Trimming removed 0 bases at V and 2 bases at J, with 7 bases between. The CDR3 sequence: CASSLETVTDTQYF. The DNA of the CDR3 is TGTGCCAGCAGCTTGGAAACGGTCACAGATACGCAGTATTTT.

As concerns this clone: Other nucleotide sequences from this sample produce the same CDR3. The chain couples TRBV5-1 to TRBJ2-5; D not resolved. Germline lookup yields CDR1 SGHRS and CDR2 YFSETQ. The CDR3 runs 11 residues. V lost 3 bases and J 1 base, leaving 1 base between the germline ends. DNA for the CDR3: TGCGCCAGCAGCTCCCAAGAGACCCAGTACTTC. Translation gives CASSSQETQYF.

This clone turned up a few times. The chain couples TRBV2 to TRBJ1-2; D remains ambiguous. Trimming left V 5 bases short and J 3 bases short, with 19 bases between. CDR3 length: 16 residues. Looked up from germline, CDR1 is SNHLY and CDR2 is FYNNEI. The CDR3 spells CASSPVGSGRYYGYTF. The CDR3 nucleotides read TGTGCCAGCAGTCCCGTGGGAAGTGGCAGGTACTATGGCTACACCTTC.

The chain has TRBV21-1 and TRBJ2-7. TRBV21-1 is labeled a pseudogene. The CDR3 is made up of 14 amino acids. CDR3 coding DNA: TGTGCCAGCAGCTTTTCCGACCGGACGAACGAGCAGTACTTC. Translating it yields CASSFSDRTNEQYF.

The gene calls are TRBV5-1 and TRBJ1-2; unclear D gene. Germline V CDR1 and CDR2: SGHRS, YFSETQ. V was shortened by 1 base and J by 2 bases, with 6 bases between the two germline ends. The CDR3 runs to 13 residues. Here the CDR3 DNA reads TGCGCCAGCAGCTTGACACAGAACTATGGCTACACCTTC. This codes for CASSLTQNYGYTF.

This clone has more than one count but fewer than ten. The rearrangement links TRBV27 to TRBJ2-2; no reliable D call. From germline, CDR1 is MNHEY and CDR2 SMNVEV (reference sequence). This CDR3 comprises 15 residues. Trimming took off 2 bases at V and 2 bases at J, with 9 bases between the two ends. In nucleotides, the CDR3 is TGTGCCAGCAGTTTAGGTCTAACCAACACCGGGGAGCTGTTTTTT. It is translated as CASSLGLTNTGELFF.

The rearrangement joins TRBV14 to TRBJ1-3; D gene ambiguous. V shed 3 bases and J shed 4 bases, with 7 bases lying between them. CDR1 and CDR2 (germline): SGHDN, FVKESK. The CDR3 has 13 residues. The CDR3 spells CASSQGFGNTIYF. The DNA for the CDR3 is TGTGCCAGCAGCCAGGGATTCGGAAACACCATATATTTT.

The chain is built from TRBV7-6 and TRBJ2-2; TRBD1 might be the D (6 bases). Germline V gene sequence: CDR1 SGHVS, CDR2 FNYEAQ. Trimming removed 4 bases from V and 7 bases from J, with 13 bases in between. This CDR3 has 14 residues. CDR3 region: CASSSQQGFGELFF. The CDR3 DNA reads as TGTGCCAGCAGCTCACAACAGGGTTTCGGGGAGCTGTTTTTT.

This sequence joins TRBV6-6 and TRBJ1-5, with 8 bases matching TRBD1. Germline V gene lookup returns CDR1 MNHNY and CDR2 SVGAGI (reference sequence). This CDR3 region has 15 residues. V lost 5 bases, J lost 1 base, and 4 bases stayed unmatched. As DNA, the CDR3 is TGTGCCAGCAGTATGACAGGGGAGAGCAATCAGCCCCAGCATTTT. This sequence encodes CASSMTGESNQPQHF.

The chain uses TRBV5-1 and TRBJ2-3; 7 nucleotides agree with TRBD1. The CDR3 loop spans 16 amino acids. Per germline, CDR1 SGHRS and CDR2 YFSETQ. After removal of 3 bases from V and 0 bases from J, the junction contained 7 bases not matched to a gene. The CDR3 is CASSYGTASSTDTQYF. The CDR3 nucleotides are TGCGCCAGCAGCTACGGGACAGCCTCTAGCACAGATACGCAGTATTTT.

The chain couples TRBV2 to TRBJ2-7; TRBD1 is a possible D gene (6 bases). This CDR3 comprises 15 residues. The V gene lost 6 bases and the J gene lost 0 bases, with 15 bases spanning the gap. Germline values: CDR1 SNHLY, CDR2 FYNNEI. The CDR3 reads CASSEQGSYSYEQYF. CDR3 bases: TGTGCCAGCAGCGAACAGGGTTCTTACTCCTACGAGCAGTACTTC.

The chain links TRBV25-1 to TRBJ2-3, with TRBD2 matching 7 bases. This CDR3 contains 15 residues. Per germline, CDR1 MGHDK and CDR2 SYGVNS. Trimming took 4 bases from V and 5 from J; bases not matched to a gene: 9. The DNA of the CDR3 is TGTGCCAGCAGTGGGGGAGGGCTGGCTATAGATACGCAGTATTTT. Translation gives CASSGGGLAIDTQYF.

J is TRBJ2-3 and V is TRBV15, with 12 bases aligning to TRBD2. The ends lost 4 bases at V and 2 bases at J; junction bases unmatched: 7. Germline-derived CDR1 and CDR2 are LNHNV and YYDKDF (reference sequence). The length of the CDR3 is 17 residues. DNA of the CDR3: TGTGCCACCAGCAAGACACTAGCGGGAGGAGCCACAGATACGCAGTATTTT. Protein product: CATSKTLAGGATDTQYF.

J is TRBJ2-1 and V is TRBV28; D is undetermined. CDR1 MDHEN and CDR2 SYDVKM come from the germline V gene. V was clipped by 6 bases and J by 12 bases, with 12 bases between them. The CDR3 spans 11 residues. CDR3 sequence (DNA): TGTGCCAGCAGAAACTTTTTTGGGCAGTTCTTC. It specifies CASRNFFGQFF.

This clone was seen once. V and J are TRBV7-6 and TRBJ2-1, with D tentatively TRBD2 (6 bases). Looked up from germline, CDR1 is SGHVS and CDR2 is FNYEAQ. The V end lost 4 bases, the J end lost 2 bases, and 18 bases lay between the germline ends. The CDR3 has 17 residues. CDR3 nucleotide sequence: TGTGCCAGCAGCTACCCGATGGAGGGGCCAGCCTACAATGAGCAGTTCTTC. This sequence encodes CASSYPMEGPAYNEQFF.

Only one count was recorded for this clone. The J gene is TRBJ1-4, the V gene TRBV6-5, with D uncertain. CDR3 length: 14 amino acids. Germline-derived CDR1 and CDR2 are MNHEY and SVGAGI. Trimming took 6 bases from V and 0 from J, leaving 8 bases between them. The CDR3 nucleotides are TGTGCCAGCAGGCCCGGGACAACTAATGAAAAACTGTTTTTT. Translation gives CASRPGTTNEKLFF.

The chain has TRBV5-1 and TRBJ1-2, with a possible D match to TRBD1 (5 bases). The CDR3 spans 13 residues. V lost 5 bases and J 0 bases, leaving 8 bases between the germline ends. Germline CDR1 is SGHRS and CDR2 is YFSETQ. The CDR3: CASRGPSNYGYTF. The CDR3 coding sequence is TGCGCCAGCAGGGGACCATCTAACTATGGCTACACCTTC.

This clone was recorded only once. The genes are TRBV10-2 and TRBJ2-5, with D possibly TRBD2 on 6 matching bases. With the DNA end fitting TRBJ2-7 better, the J assignment may be wrong. Germline loops: CDR1 WSHSY, CDR2 SAAADI. CDR3 size: 12 residues. CDR3 amino acids: CASRGEDYEQYF. CDR3 coding DNA: TGCGCCAGCAGAGGGGAGGACTACGAGCAGTACTTC.

Only a few counts were recorded for this clone. The gene calls are TRBV7-9 and TRBJ1-2; perhaps TRBD1 as D (6 bases). Germline-derived CDR1 and CDR2 are SEHNR and FQNEAQ (reference sequence). The CDR3 loop spans 15 amino acids. The V end was cut by 1 base, the J end by 5 bases, with 14 bases between. This CDR3 is CASSLGAKQGYGYTF. In DNA form, the CDR3 reads TGTGCCAGCAGCTTAGGGGCCAAACAGGGTTATGGCTACACCTTC.

J is TRBJ2-7 and V is TRBV28; D is unresolved. V shed 1 base and J shed 6 bases, with 13 bases lying between them. This CDR3 is built from 14 residues. Germline V gives CDR1 MDHEN, CDR2 SYDVKM. This CDR3 is CASSLSPQYREQYF. CDR3 DNA: TGTGCCAGCAGTTTATCTCCACAGTATCGCGAGCAGTACTTC.

The chain carries TRBV11-2 and TRBJ1-1; tentative D call: TRBD1 (5 bases). CDR1 and CDR2 (germline): SGHAT, FQNNGV. Trimming left V 5 bases short and J 1 base short, with 11 bases between. This CDR3 is built from 14 residues. The CDR3 region is CASSLRDQNTEAFF. DNA of the CDR3: TGTGCCAGCAGCCTCCGGGACCAGAACACTGAAGCTTTCTTT.

The chain uses TRBV6-1 and TRBJ1-1; 9 bases agree with TRBD1. Trimming at V came to 7 bases and at J to 5 bases, leaving 8 bases not matched to a gene. The CDR3 sequence is 14 residues long. Germline V gene lookup returns CDR1 MNHNS and CDR2 SASEGT. In nucleotides, the CDR3 is TGTGCCAGCACCTCCTATGGACAGGGGACTGAAGCTTTCTTT. As protein: CASTSYGQGTEAFF.

The chain couples TRBV7-3 to TRBJ2-2, with D possibly matching TRBD1 (5 bases). The CDR3 runs 17 residues. Germline loops: CDR1 SGHTA, CDR2 FQGTGA. V was clipped by 0 bases and J by 4 bases, with 15 bases between them. The CDR3 is CASSLTSVGASTGELFF. CDR3 nucleotide sequence: TGTGCCAGCAGCTTAACTTCGGTTGGGGCCAGCACCGGGGAGCTGTTTTTT.

The V gene is TRBV2, the J gene TRBJ2-2; 9 bases line up with TRBD1. The V gene's germline CDR1 is SNHLY and CDR2 FYNNEI. The trim removed 7 bases at V and 1 base at J, leaving 10 bases unmatched. The CDR3 covers 17 residues. The CDR3 DNA sequence: TGTGCCAGCACTCGGGGACAGGGAATCCTGAACACCGGGGAGCTGTTTTTT. Encoded protein: CASTRGQGILNTGELFF.

DNA of the CDR3: TGTGCCTGGAGTGTTGTGCGGGGGAAGGTCTACGAGCAGTACTTC. Translation gives CAWSVVRGKVYEQYF. The chain uses TRBV30 and TRBJ2-7, with 7 nucleotides matching TRBD2. The J segment lost 3 bases and the V segment lost 0 bases, leaving 8 bases of the junction unmatched. This CDR3 comprises 15 residues. Germline CDR1 reads GTSNPN; CDR2 reads SVGIG (reference sequence).

This chain connects TRBV11-2 to TRBJ1-2, with a tentative D call TRBD1 (5 bases). The CDR3 length is 15 residues. Trimming shortened V by 6 bases and J by 5 bases, and 19 bases separated the two germline ends. CDR1 and CDR2 from the germline V gene are SGHAT and FQNNGV. Here the CDR3 DNA reads TGTGCCAGCAGTACGGACAACCTCATGGGGTATGGCTACACCTTC. Translating gives CASSTDNLMGYGYTF. Filled out from reference TRBV11-2 and TRBJ1-2, the complete variable domain reads EAGVAQSPRYKIIEKRQSVAFWCNPISGHATLYWYQQILGQGPKLLIQFQNNGVVDDSQLPKDRFSAERLKGVDSTLKIQPAKLEDSAVYLCASSTDNLMGYGYTFGSGTRLTVV.

CDR3 DNA: TGTGCCTGGTCGAGAGACAGGGGAACCTATGGCTACACCTTC. This gives the protein CAWSRDRGTYGYTF. The gene calls are TRBV30 and TRBJ1-2; 8 positions match TRBD1. The germline V gene has CDR1 GTSNPN and CDR2 SVGIG (reference sequence). This CDR3 is 14 amino acids long. V lost 5 bases to trimming and J lost 4 bases; unmatched junction nucleotides: 9.

V and J are TRBV10-1 and TRBJ2-1, with 7 bases matching TRBD2. Germline-derived CDR1 and CDR2 are WNHNN and SYGVQD (reference sequence). CDR3 length equals 15 residues. J lost 7 bases, V lost 3 bases, and 9 bases had no gene match. Written as DNA, the CDR3 is TGCGCCAGCAGTGAAGAGGGAGGGCCTACGAATGAGCAGTTCTTC. This codes for CASSEEGGPTNEQFF.